Listed below are T cell receptor beta chains from one sample, sequenced in a study of early stage breast cancer tumors. Sequenced by immunoSEQ multiplex PCR; TCRdb stores in-frame clones only, minus some. The data hold about 46,000 clones, with roughly 78% observed a single time. The material sequenced was blood. The receptors derive from a person in their 40s with breast cancer. Each CDR3 is given with its conserved first and last residue. Fields, in order: CDR3 DNA, CDR3 protein, clone size, J gene, D gene, V gene. A D gene is named only where the DNA matches it firmly. Only some rows state a clone size, as once, few, many or a class for expanded clones.

TGTGCCAGCAGTATCATCATTGGTGAGCAGTTCTTC	CASSIIIGEQFF	.	TRBJ2-1	.	TRBV11-2
TGCGCCAGCAGCCAAGAGGGGCAGGGAGGAACTGAAGCTTTCTTT	CASSQEGQGGTEAFF	.	TRBJ1-1	.	TRBV4-1
TGTGCCAGCAGCCACGAAACAGTCGGTACGCAGTATTTT	CASSHETVGTQYF	.	TRBJ2-3	.	TRBV7-2
TGTGCCAGCAGTTTACAGGGGAGGAACACTGAAGCTTTCTTT	CASSLQGRNTEAFF	.	TRBJ1-1	TRBD1	TRBV6-5
TGTGCCAGCAGCCCCGGGACTAGCGGCGGGGAGCTGTTTTTT	CASSPGTSGGELFF	.	TRBJ2-2	TRBD2	TRBV7-2
TGTGCCAGCAGCCCCGGGACTAGCGTCTACGAGCAGTACTTC	CASSPGTSVYEQYF	.	TRBJ2-7	TRBD2	TRBV5-6
TGTGCCAGCAGCTTAGGCCCTAGCGGGAACACAGATACGCAGTATTTT	CASSLGPSGNTDTQYF	.	TRBJ2-3	TRBD2	TRBV7-8
TGTGCCAGCAGTGAAGAGCCAACGATGGCTTTCTTT	CASSEEPTMAFF	.	TRBJ1-1	.	TRBV6-1
TGCAGCGTGTCGGGAGCTCTGGGGTACAATGAGCAGTTCTTC	CSVSGALGYNEQFF	.	TRBJ2-1	.	TRBV29-1
TGTGCCAGCAGTTACTCGAACTCTGTAAATGAGCAGTTCTTC	CASSYSNSVNEQFF	.	TRBJ2-1	.	TRBV6-5
TGTGCCAGCAGCTTATTCGACGGGGGCTCTGGAAACACCATATATTTT	CASSLFDGGSGNTIYF	.	TRBJ1-3	.	TRBV7-2
TGCGCCAGCAGCTTGGGAGGGACAGGGGGGCAAGAGACCCAGTACTTC	CASSLGGTGGQETQYF	.	TRBJ2-5	TRBD1	TRBV5-1
TGTGCCAGTAGTATTGATAGCGGGGGGGACACCGGGGAGCTGTTTTTT	CASSIDSGGDTGELFF	.	TRBJ2-2	TRBD2	TRBV19
TGTGCCAGCAGCTTAGGAGGGGGGAACACCATATATTTT	CASSLGGGNTIYF	.	TRBJ1-3	.	TRBV7-9
TGTGCCAGCAGTGAGGGGGGTCTTGGAAACACCATATATTTT	CASSEGGLGNTIYF	.	TRBJ1-3	.	TRBV6-1
TGTGCCAGCAGCTTATCCGGGGTCACCGGGGAGCTGTTTTTT	CASSLSGVTGELFF	.	TRBJ2-2	.	TRBV11-3
TGTGCCAGCAGCTCAACGGCTAGCGGGACCTACGAGCAGTACTTC	CASSSTASGTYEQYF	.	TRBJ2-7	TRBD2	TRBV7-2
TGCGCCAGCAGCTCCCGGGGGCTAGCGGGTTCCTACAATGAGCAGTTCTTC	CASSSRGLAGSYNEQFF	.	TRBJ2-1	TRBD2	TRBV5-1
TGTGCCAGCAGTACGGACAGACCCACAGATACGCAGTATTTT	CASSTDRPTDTQYF	.	TRBJ2-3	.	TRBV7-9
TGCGCCAGCAGCCAAGGTGCGGAAGATAACTATGGCTACACCTTC	CASSQGAEDNYGYTF	once	TRBJ1-2	.	TRBV4-1
TGTGCCAGTAGTAGGGCCTTAGCAATGAACACCGAGGAGCTGTTTTTT	CASSRALAMNTEELFF	.	TRBJ2-2	.	TRBV19
TGTGCCAGCAGCCAAAAGACTGGCCAAGAGACCCAGTACTTC	CASSQKTGQETQYF	.	TRBJ2-5	.	TRBV4-2
TGTGCCAGCAAGACTAGCGGACACACAGATACGCAGTATTTT	CASKTSGHTDTQYF	.	TRBJ2-3	TRBD2	TRBV7-9
TGTGCCAGCAGCTTTTCGGCCACCGGTGGCTATGGCTACACCTTC	CASSFSATGGYGYTF	once	TRBJ1-2	.	TRBV7-2
TGTGCCAGCAGTACCGGACTAGCGGGAACGGATACGCAGTATTTT	CASSTGLAGTDTQYF	.	TRBJ2-3	TRBD2	TRBV2
TGTGCCAGCAGCGCCAGGGGTGGGGAATATTACGAGCAGTACTTC	CASSARGGEYYEQYF	.	TRBJ2-7	.	TRBV4-2
TGTGCCAGCTCACCGACTAGCGGGAGAGGGTCCTACAATGAGCAGTTCTTC	CASSPTSGRGSYNEQFF	.	TRBJ2-1	TRBD2	TRBV18
TGTGCCAGCAGTTGGGGACAGGGGAGTCGGACAGATACGCAGTATTTT	CASSWGQGSRTDTQYF	once	TRBJ2-3	TRBD1	TRBV6-6
TGTGCCAGCAGTGAAGCGCTGGGGCTCTCTGGAAACACCATATATTTT	CASSEALGLSGNTIYF	.	TRBJ1-3	.	TRBV6-1
TGTGCCAGCAGTTTATCCCTTCCGGGGGCCTCCTACGAGCAGTACTTC	CASSLSLPGASYEQYF	.	TRBJ2-7	.	TRBV27
TGTGCGACCACAATGATTGGAACGGGGGCGATTACTGAAGCTTTCTTT	CATTMIGTGAITEAFF	few	TRBJ1-1	.	TRBV19
TGTGCCTGGAGTGCTCCCTCACTAGCGGGAGGGAAAATACCCTACGAGCAGTACTTC	CAWSAPSLAGGKIPYEQYF	once	TRBJ2-7	TRBD2	TRBV30
TGTGCCAGCAGTACGACAGGGTTGGCTGAAGCTTTCTTT	CASSTTGLAEAFF	few	TRBJ1-1	TRBD1	TRBV6-5
TGTGCCAGTAGTGTTCTAGCGGCCAACAATGAGCAGTTCTTC	CASSVLAANNEQFF	.	TRBJ2-1	TRBD2	TRBV19
TGTGCCAGTAGTATTGGGGGGTTCTACGAGCAGTACTTC	CASSIGGFYEQYF	.	TRBJ2-7	.	TRBV19
TGTGCCACCACACTAAACAGGGGGCTGTACGAGCAGTACTTC	CATTLNRGLYEQYF	few	TRBJ2-7	TRBD1	TRBV28